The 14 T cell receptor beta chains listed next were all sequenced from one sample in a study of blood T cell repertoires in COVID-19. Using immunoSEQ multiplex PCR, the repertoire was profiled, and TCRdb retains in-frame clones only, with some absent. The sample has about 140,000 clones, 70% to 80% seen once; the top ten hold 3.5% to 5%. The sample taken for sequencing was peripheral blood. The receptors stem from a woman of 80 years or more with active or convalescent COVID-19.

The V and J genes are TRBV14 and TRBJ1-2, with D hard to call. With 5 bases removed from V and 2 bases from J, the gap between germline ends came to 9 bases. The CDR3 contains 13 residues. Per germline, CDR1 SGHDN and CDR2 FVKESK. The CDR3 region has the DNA TGTGCCAGCAGCTCGCAGTCAAACTATGGCTACACCTTC. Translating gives CASSSQSNYGYTF.

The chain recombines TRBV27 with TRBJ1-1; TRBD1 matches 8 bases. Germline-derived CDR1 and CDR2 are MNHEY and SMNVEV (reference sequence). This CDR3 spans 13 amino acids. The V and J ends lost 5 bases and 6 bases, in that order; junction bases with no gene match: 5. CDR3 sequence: CASSRGQGAEAFF. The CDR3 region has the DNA TGTGCCAGCAGTCGAGGACAGGGCGCTGAAGCTTTCTTT.

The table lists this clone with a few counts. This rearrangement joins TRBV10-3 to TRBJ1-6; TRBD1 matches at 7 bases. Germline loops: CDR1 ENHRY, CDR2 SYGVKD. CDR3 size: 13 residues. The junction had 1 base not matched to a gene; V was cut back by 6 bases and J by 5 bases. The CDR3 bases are TGTGCCATCAGCGACAGGGATAATTCACCCCTCCACTTT. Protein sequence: CAISDRDNSPLHF.

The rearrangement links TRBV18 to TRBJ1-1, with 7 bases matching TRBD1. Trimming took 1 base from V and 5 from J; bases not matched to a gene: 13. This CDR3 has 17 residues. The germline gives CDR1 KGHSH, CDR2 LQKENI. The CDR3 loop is CASSPLMTGISETEAFF. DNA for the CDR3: TGTGCCAGCTCACCACTCATGACAGGGATAAGTGAAACTGAAGCTTTCTTT.

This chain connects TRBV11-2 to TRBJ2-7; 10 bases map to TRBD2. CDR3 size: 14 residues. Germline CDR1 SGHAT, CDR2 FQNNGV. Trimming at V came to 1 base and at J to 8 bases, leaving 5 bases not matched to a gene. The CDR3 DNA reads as TGTGCCAGCAGCTTAGTTGCTAGCGGGGGAAAGCAGTACTTC. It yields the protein CASSLVASGGKQYF.

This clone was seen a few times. CDR3 sequence reads: CASSVNRGLNQPQHF. The CDR3 DNA follows: TGTGCCAGCAGTGTAAACAGGGGGCTTAATCAGCCCCAGCATTTT. This chain connects TRBV2 to TRBJ1-5; 9 positions match TRBD1. The CDR3 has 15 residues. Germline V gene sequence: CDR1 SNHLY, CDR2 FYNNEI. The J segment lost 4 bases and the V segment lost 4 bases, leaving 5 bases of the junction unmatched.

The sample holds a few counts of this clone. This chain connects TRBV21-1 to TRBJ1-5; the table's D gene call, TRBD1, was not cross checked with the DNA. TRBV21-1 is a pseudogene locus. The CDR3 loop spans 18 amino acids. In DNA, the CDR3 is TGTGCCAGCAGTTTACACAGGGGACGACGTTTGAGCAATCAGCCCCAGCATTTT. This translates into CASSLHRGRRLSNQPQHF.

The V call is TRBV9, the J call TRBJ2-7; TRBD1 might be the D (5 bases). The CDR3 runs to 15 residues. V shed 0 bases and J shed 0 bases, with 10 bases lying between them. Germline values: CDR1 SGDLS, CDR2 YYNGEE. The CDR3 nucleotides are TGTGCCAGCAGCGTAGGGGGCAGGAGCTCCTACGAGCAGTACTTC. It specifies CASSVGGRSSYEQYF.

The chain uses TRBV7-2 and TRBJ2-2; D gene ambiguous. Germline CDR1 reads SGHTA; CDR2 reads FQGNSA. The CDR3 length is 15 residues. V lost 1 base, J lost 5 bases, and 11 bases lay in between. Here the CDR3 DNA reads TGTGCCAGCAGCTTAGTATTAATCCGGACCGGGGAGCTGTTTTTT. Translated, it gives CASSLVLIRTGELFF.

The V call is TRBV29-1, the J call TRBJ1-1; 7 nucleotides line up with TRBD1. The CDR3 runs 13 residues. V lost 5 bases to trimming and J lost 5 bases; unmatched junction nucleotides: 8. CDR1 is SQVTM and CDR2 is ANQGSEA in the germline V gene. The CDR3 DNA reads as TGCAGCGTTTTGGAAGGGGGCACAACTGAAGCTTTCTTT. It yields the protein CSVLEGGTTEAFF.

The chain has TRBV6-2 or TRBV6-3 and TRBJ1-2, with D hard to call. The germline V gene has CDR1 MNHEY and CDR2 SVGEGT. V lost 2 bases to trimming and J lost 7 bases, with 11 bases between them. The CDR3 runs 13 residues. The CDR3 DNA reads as TGTGCCAGCAGTTACGGGTGGGGAGTTGGCTACACCTTC. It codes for CASSYGWGVGYTF.

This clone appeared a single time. Written as DNA, the CDR3 is TGTGCCAGCAGCCCACAAGTAGGGGGGACAGGCGGCACCATATATTTT. Residues: CASSPQVGGTGGTIYF. V gene TRBV9 combines with J gene TRBJ1-3; TRBD1 matches at 8 bases. This CDR3 has 16 amino acids. Looked up from germline, CDR1 is SGDLS and CDR2 is YYNGEE. V shed 4 bases and J 9 bases; nucleotides not matched to a gene: 15.

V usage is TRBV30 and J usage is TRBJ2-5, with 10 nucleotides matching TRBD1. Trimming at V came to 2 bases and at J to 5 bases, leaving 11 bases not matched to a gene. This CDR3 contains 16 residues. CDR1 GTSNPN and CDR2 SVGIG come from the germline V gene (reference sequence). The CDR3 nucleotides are TGTGCCTGGAGTCTGAGAGGATGGGACAGGGGTGAGACCCAGTACTTC. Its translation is CAWSLRGWDRGETQYF.

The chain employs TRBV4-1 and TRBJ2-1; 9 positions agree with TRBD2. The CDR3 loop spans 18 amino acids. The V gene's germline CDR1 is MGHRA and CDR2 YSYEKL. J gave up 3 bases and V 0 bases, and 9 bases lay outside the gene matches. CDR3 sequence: CASSQDRSAGGLYNEQFF. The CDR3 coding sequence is TGCGCCAGCAGCCAAGATCGTTCAGCGGGGGGCCTCTACAATGAGCAGTTCTTC.